The clone carrying this T cell receptor (beta chain) was detected only a few times. This entry is derived from a study of early T cells in non-severe SARS-CoV-2 infection. Individual cDNA molecules received unique molecular identifiers during library preparation. One entry per CDR3 protein, called by TCRdb with MiXCR from the 5' RACE reads. The sample records about 50,000 distinct CDR3 sequences, over 7% being singletons. This CDR3 is 15 amino acids long. V shed 0 bases and J shed 0 bases, with 9 bases lying between them. CDR1 MNHGY and CDR2 SAAAGT come from the germline V gene. Source material: whole blood. The receptor's source is an adult who was a healthcare worker with PCR-confirmed SARS-CoV-2 infection or an uninfected control (not recorded which). The chain joins TRBV6-8 to TRBJ2-7, with D possibly called TRBD1 or TRBD2 (5 bases each). The CDR3 region is CASSYSGTASYEQYF. The CDR3 DNA is TGTGCCAGCAGTTACTCAGGGACGGCCTCCTACGAGCAGTACTTC.